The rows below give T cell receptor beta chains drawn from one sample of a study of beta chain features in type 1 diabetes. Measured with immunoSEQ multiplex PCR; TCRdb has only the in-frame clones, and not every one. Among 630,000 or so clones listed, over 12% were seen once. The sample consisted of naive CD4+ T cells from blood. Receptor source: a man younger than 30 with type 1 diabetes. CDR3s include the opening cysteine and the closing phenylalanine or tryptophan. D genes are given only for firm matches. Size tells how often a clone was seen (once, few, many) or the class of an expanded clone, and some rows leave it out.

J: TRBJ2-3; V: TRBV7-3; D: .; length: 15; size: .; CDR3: CASSVQMGGGHTQYF; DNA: TGTGCCAGCAGCGTCCAAATGGGCGGGGGCCATACGCAGTATTTT
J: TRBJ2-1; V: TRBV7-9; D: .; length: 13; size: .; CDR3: CASSFNELDPQFF; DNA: TGTGCCAGCAGCTTTAACGAGCTCGATCCTCAGTTCTTC
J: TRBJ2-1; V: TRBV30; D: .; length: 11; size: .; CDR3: CAWSVGPQAFF; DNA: TGTGCCTGGAGTGTCGGCCCTCAGGCGTTCTTC
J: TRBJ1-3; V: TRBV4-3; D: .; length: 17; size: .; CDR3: CASSQAPTVSSGNTIYF; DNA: TGCGCCAGCAGCCAAGCCCCGACCGTTAGCTCTGGAAACACCATATATTTT
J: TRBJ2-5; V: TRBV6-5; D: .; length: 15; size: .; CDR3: CASSYSIRGYGTQYF; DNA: TGTGCCAGCAGTTACTCGATTCGGGGTTACGGGACCCAGTACTTC
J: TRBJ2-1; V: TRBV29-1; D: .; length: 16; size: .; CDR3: CSVGFVGGDSYNEQFF; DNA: TGCAGCGTTGGATTTGTCGGGGGAGACTCCTACAATGAGCAGTTCTTC
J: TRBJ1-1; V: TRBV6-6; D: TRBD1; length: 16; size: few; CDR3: CASSSTGGRLNTEAFF; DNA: TGTGCCAGCAGTTCGACAGGGGGACGGTTGAACACTGAAGCTTTCTTT
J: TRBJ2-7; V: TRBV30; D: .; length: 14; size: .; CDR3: CASIGGPLSYEQYF; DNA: TGTGCCTCCATCGGGGGGCCTCTCTCCTACGAGCAGTACTTC
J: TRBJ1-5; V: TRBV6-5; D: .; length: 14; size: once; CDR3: CASSPGPHGQPQHF; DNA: TGTGCCAGCAGCCCGGGGCCACACGGGCAGCCCCAGCATTTT
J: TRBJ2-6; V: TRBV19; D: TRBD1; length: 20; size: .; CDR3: CASSIAWTRGPTSGANVLTF; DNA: TGTGCCAGTAGTATAGCGTGGACAAGGGGGCCAACATCTGGGGCCAACGTCCTGACTTTC
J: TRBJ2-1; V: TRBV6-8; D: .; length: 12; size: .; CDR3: CASSFKAQEQFF; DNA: TGTGCCAGCAGTTTCAAAGCCCAGGAGCAGTTCTTC
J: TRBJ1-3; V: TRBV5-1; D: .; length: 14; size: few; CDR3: CASSLIGTGNTIYF; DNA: TGCGCCAGCAGCTTGATCGGGACTGGAAACACCATATATTTT
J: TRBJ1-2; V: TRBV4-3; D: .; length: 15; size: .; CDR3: CASSQDSAANYGYTF; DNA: TGCGCCAGCAGCCAAGATAGTGCGGCAAACTATGGCTACACCTTC
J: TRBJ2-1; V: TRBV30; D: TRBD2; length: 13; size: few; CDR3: CAWGTSGNNEQFF; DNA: TGTGCCTGGGGGACTAGCGGAAACAATGAGCAGTTCTTC
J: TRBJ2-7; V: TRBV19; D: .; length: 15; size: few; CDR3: CASSLLRSSSYEQYF; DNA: TGTGCCAGTAGCCTCTTGCGGTCGAGCTCCTACGAGCAGTACTTC
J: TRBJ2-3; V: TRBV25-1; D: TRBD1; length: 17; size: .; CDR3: CASSGTPTGHSTDTQYF; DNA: TGTGCCAGCAGTGGGACCCCGACAGGGCACAGCACAGATACGCAGTATTTT
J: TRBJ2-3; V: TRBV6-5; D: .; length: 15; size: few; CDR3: CASSYSAVSTDTQYF; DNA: TGTGCCAGCAGTTACTCAGCGGTTAGCACAGATACGCAGTATTTT
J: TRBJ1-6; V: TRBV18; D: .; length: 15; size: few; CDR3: CASSPSAGDNSPLHF; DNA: TGTGCCAGCTCACCATCGGCAGGGGACAATTCACCCCTCCACTTT
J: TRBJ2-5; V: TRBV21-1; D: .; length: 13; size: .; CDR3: CASSTSLTGTQYF; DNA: TGTGCCAGCAGCACTTCTCTTACGGGGACCCAGTACTTC
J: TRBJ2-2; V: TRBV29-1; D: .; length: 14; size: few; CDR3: CSVVTGVNTGELFF; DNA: TGCAGCGTTGTAACCGGGGTAAACACCGGGGAGCTGTTTTTT
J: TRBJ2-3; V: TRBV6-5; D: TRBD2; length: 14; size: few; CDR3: CASRPVPGGDTQYF; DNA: TGTGCCAGCAGACCAGTGCCGGGGGGGGATACGCAGTATTTT
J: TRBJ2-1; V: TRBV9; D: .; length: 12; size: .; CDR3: CASSEIYNEQFF; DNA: TGTGCCAGCAGCGAAATCTACAATGAGCAGTTCTTC
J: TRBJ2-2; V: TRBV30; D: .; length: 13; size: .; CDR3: CAGKRGEAGELFF; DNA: TGTGCTGGGAAGAGGGGAGAGGCCGGGGAGCTGTTTTTT
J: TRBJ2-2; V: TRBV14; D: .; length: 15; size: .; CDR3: CASSLGPRSTGELFF; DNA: TGTGCCAGCAGCTTGGGACCACGTTCCACCGGGGAGCTGTTTTTT
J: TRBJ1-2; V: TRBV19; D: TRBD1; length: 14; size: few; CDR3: CASQPGQGTKGYTF; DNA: TGTGCCAGTCAACCGGGACAGGGGACGAAAGGCTACACCTTC
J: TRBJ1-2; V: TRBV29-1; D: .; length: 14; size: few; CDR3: CSVEWGRRLDGYTF; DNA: TGCAGCGTTGAATGGGGCAGGAGGCTCGATGGCTACACCTTC
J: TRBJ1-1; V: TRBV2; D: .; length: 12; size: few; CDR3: CASSQQNTEAFF; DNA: TGTGCCAGCTCACAGCAGAACACTGAAGCTTTCTTT